This TCR beta chain originates from a study of cytomegalovirus exposure and HLA in healthy donors. Points from the study as a whole: Serostatus for CMV was the only available immune exposure information. Evidence from a later analysis indicated that most CMV-associated TCR beta chains looked HLA-restricted.

As concerns this clone: Its antigen is not identified.

PCR was performed using 60 Vbeta and 13 Jbeta primers. Sequencing used immunoSEQ multiplex PCR; TCRdb keeps in-frame clones, though not all of them. The data show about 80,000 clones, with 62% seen just once and under 4.5% held by the top ten. Unmatched junction bases numbered 3, after V lost 5 bases and J lost 6 bases. Germline CDR1 and CDR2: LNHNV and YYDKDF (reference sequence). The length of the CDR3 is 13 residues. The receptor's source is a male donor in good health and CMV-seropositive. The chain carries TRBV15 and TRBJ1-5; 8 nucleotides align to TRBD1. Source material: PBMCs. CDR3 nucleotides: TGTGCCACCAGCCCCCAGGGGGCTCAGCCCCAGCATTTT. Translation gives CATSPQGAQPQHF.